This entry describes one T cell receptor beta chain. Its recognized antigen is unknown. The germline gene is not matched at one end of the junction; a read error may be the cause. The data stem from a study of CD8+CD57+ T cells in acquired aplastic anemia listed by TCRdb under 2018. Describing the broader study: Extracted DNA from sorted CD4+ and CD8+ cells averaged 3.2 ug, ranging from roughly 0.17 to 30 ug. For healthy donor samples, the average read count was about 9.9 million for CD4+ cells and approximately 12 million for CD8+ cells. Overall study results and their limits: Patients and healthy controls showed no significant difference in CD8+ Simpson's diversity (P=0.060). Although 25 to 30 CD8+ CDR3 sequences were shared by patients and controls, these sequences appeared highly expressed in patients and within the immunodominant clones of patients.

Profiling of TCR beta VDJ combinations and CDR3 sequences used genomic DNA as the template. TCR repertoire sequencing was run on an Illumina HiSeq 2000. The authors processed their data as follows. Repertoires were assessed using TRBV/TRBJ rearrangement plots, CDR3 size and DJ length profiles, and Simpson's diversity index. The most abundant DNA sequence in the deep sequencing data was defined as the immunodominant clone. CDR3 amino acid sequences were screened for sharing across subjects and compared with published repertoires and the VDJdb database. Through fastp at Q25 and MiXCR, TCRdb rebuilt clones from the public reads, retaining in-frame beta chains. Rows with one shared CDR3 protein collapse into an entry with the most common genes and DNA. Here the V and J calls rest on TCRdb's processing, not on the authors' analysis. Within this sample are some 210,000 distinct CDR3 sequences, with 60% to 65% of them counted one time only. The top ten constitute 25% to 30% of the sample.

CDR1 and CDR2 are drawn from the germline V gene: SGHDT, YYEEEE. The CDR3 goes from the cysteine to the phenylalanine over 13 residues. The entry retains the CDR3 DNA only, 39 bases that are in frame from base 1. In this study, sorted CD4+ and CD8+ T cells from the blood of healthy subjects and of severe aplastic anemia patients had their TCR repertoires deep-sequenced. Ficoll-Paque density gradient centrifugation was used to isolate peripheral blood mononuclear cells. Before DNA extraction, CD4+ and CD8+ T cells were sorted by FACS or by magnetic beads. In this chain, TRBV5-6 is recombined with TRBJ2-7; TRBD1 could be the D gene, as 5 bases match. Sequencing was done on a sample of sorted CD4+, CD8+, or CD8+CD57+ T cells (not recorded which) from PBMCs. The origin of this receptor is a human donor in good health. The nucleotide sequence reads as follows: TGTGCCTGCAGCTTGGAAGGGGCTTACGAGCAGTACTTC. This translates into CACSLEGAYEQYF.